These T cell receptor beta chains were read from a single sample in a study of T cells in Graves' hyperthyroidism and ophthalmopathy. TCRdb passed the multiplex PCR reads through MiXCR, listing each CDR3 protein once. The sample lists fewer than 700,000 distinct CDR3 sequences, 15% to 20% seen once, with 3.8% in the top ten. Sequencing was done on a sample of blood. The receptor set was obtained from a woman aged 25 to 45 with Graves' hyperthyroidism. The CDR3 runs from the conserved cysteine through the conserved F or W. A D gene is named only where the DNA matches it firmly. For some rows the clone size is stated as once, few or many, or as a class when expanded; others skip it.

cdr3_length j_call d_call v_call clone_size cdr3_nt cdr3_aa
14 TRBJ2-7 - TRBV6-5 few TGTGCCAGCAGTTTTACTGGGAGCGCCTACGAGCAGTACTTC CASSFTGSAYEQYF
14 TRBJ2-7 TRBD2 TRBV28 few TGTGCCACGACTCCAAGCGGGAGTCCCTACGAGCAGTACTTC CATTPSGSPYEQYF
14 TRBJ2-3 - TRBV5-1 many TGCGCCAGCTGGGAGGGGGTCGGCACAGATACGCAGTATTTT CASWEGVGTDTQYF
14 TRBJ1-4 - TRBV19 - TGTGCCAGTAGGACAGCAGGGGTTCGCGAAAAACTGTTTTTT CASRTAGVREKLFF
17 TRBJ1-5 - TRBV28 many TGTGCCAGCATTGGGGAGGGGGAGGGAAGTTTGCATCAGCCCCAGCATTTT CASIGEGEGSLHQPQHF
16 TRBJ1-5 TRBD1 TRBV2 many TGTGCCAGCAGAGCCCCGGACAGGGTAGGCAATCAGCCCCAGCATTTT CASRAPDRVGNQPQHF
11 TRBJ2-1 - TRBV5-1 few TGCGCCAGCAGCGGCAGCAATGAGCAGTTCTTC CASSGSNEQFF
15 TRBJ2-7 TRBD2 TRBV20-1 - TGCAGTGCTTGGCCCCTAGCGGCCAACTCCTACGAGCAGTACTTC CSAWPLAANSYEQYF
16 TRBJ2-7 - TRBV5-1 - TGCGCCAGCAGCTCGACGGGGGGGGACAGGTCCTACGAGCAGTACTTC CASSSTGGDRSYEQYF
16 TRBJ2-1 TRBD2 TRBV30 few TGTGCCTGGAGTGTACGGCTAGCGGGAGTTCGGAATGAGCAGTTCTTC CAWSVRLAGVRNEQFF
15 TRBJ1-5 - TRBV6-1 - TGTGCCAGCAGATATGATGACAGTCCCAATCAGCCCCAGCATTTT CASRYDDSPNQPQHF
15 TRBJ1-3 - TRBV25-1 once TGTGCCAGCACCAGAGGGGGGGGCGGTGGAAACACCATATATTTT CASTRGGGGGNTIYF
17 TRBJ2-3 - TRBV4-1 few TGCGCCAGCAGCCAAGGAACTCCCGGCGGGATCACAGATACGCAGTATTTT CASSQGTPGGITDTQYF